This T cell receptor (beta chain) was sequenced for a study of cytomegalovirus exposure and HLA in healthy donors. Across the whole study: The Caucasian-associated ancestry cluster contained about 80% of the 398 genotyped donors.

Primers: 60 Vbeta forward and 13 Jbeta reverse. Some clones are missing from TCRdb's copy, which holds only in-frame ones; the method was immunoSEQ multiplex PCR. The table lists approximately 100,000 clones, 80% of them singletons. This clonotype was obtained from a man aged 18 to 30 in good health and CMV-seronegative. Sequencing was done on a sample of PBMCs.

The CDR3 loop reads CASSLGGGGPDEQYF. CDR3 sequence (DNA): TGTGCCAGCAGCTTAGGTGGCGGGGGGCCAGACGAGCAGTACTTC. This sequence joins TRBV7-9 and TRBJ2-7, with 8 positions matching TRBD2. The germline gives CDR1 SEHNR, CDR2 FQNEAQ (reference sequence). This CDR3 comprises 15 residues. The V and J ends lost 1 base and 5 bases, in that order; junction bases with no gene match: 7. Supplemented by reference TRBV7-9 and TRBJ2-7, the full variable domain reads DTGVSQNPRHKITKRGQNVTFRCDPISEHNRLYWYRQTLGQGPEFLTYFQNEAQLEKSRLLSDRFSAERPKGSFSTLEIQRTEQGDSAMYLCASSLGGGGPDEQYFGPGTRLTVT.